The present T cell receptor (beta chain) was sequenced within a study of T cells in localized non-small cell lung cancer. Germline V gene sequence: CDR1 SGHRS, CDR2 YFSETQ. J was trimmed by 2 bases and V by 3 bases; bases with no gene match: 12. The length of the CDR3 is 19 residues. The method was immunoSEQ multiplex PCR; TCRdb's version includes in-frame clones alone and lacks a portion of them. Of approximately 150,000 clones in the sample, around 92% were seen once. About this clone: Its antigen is not known.

Points from the study as a whole: Uninvolved neighboring lung showed the greatest T cell clonality, exceeding tumor.

The gene calls are TRBV5-1 and TRBJ2-3, with 13 positions matching TRBD2. Material: peripheral blood, obtained before any cancer treatment. This sequence originates from a female donor over 55 with stage I lung adenocarcinoma. The CDR3 protein is CASSWAGTSGNINTDTQYF. The CDR3 coding sequence is TGCGCCAGCAGCTGGGCCGGGACTAGCGGGAACATCAACACAGATACGCAGTATTTT.